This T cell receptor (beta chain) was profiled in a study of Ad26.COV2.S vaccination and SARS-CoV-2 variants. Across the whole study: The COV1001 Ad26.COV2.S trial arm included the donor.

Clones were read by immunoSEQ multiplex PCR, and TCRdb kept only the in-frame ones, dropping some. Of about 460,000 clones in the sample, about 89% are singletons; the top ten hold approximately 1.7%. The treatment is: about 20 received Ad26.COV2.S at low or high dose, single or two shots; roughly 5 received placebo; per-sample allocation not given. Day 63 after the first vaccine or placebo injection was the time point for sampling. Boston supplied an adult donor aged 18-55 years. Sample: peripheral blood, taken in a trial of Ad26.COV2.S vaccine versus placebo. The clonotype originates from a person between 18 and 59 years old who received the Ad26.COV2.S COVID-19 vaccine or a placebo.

The CDR3 spells CASSLGQGEQPQHF. The CDR3 DNA is TGCGCCAGCAGCCTCGGACAGGGGGAACAGCCCCAGCATTTT. V and J are TRBV5-1 and TRBJ1-5; 10 positions match TRBD1. Germline V gene sequence: CDR1 SGHRS, CDR2 YFSETQ. The CDR3 is made up of 14 amino acids. With 4 bases clipped from V and 7 bases from J, the junction kept 5 bases outside the gene matches.